This T cell receptor (beta chain) was profiled in a study of naive and memory T cell subsets (dated by TCRdb to 2017 to 2019). About the study as a whole: An open-source, UMI-based TCR alpha and beta sequencing pipeline was applied to sorted naive and memory peripheral blood T cell subsets. RNA was DNase-treated and reverse transcribed with TCR constant-region primers, mostly using SuperScript III. IgG serology results and the functional CMV T cell responses were in complete agreement.

From the second PCR step on, the TCR alpha and beta chain libraries were amplified in separate reactions. The CMV status of each donor was determined by measuring IFNgamma production from CD4+ T cells after fresh PBMCs had been stimulated overnight with CMV viral lysate. Using Miltenyi beads, CD4 T cells were first positively selected, and CD8 T cells were then positively selected from the CD4-negative fraction. Cells stained for CD3, CD4, CD8, CD45RA, CD27 and a live/dead dye were sorted on a BD Aria II into four subsets by CD45RA and CD27. A few healthy volunteers provided blood, and the blood of each volunteer was split into CD4 and CD8 T cells and then into four differentiation subsets. Roughly 0.11 L of peripheral blood was drawn per donor, and PBMC were isolated by Ficoll-Paque PLUS density-gradient centrifugation. Sorted cells were lysed in RLT buffer, after which RNA was extracted using a Qiagen RNeasy kit and stored at -80 degrees C.

Study-level results and caveats: RNA-based TCR counts may be influenced by expression changes linked to T cell activation and differentiation. TCR abundance followed a power law with an exponent that was different for naive and memory subsets but consistent across the three individuals. A few larger clonotypes were present in naive repertoires, especially CD8 naive repertoires, and these clonotypes were possibly memory cells re-expressing CD45RA. A clonotype was defined as a single alpha or beta chain sequence rather than as a paired alpha/beta receptor. In both CD4 and CD8 cells, a rise in Gini index and a fall in Shannon and inverse Simpson diversity were observed from naive through CM, EM and EMRA. Once error correction was done, more than 95% of naive TCR sequences showed up just once, which made the naive abundance distributions much steeper than those of the memory subsets. The repertoire findings for the naive and memory subsets could not be validated against a ground truth because none was available.

V and J lose 4 bases and 0 bases, and a span of 11 bases separates them. The CDR3, from cysteine to phenylalanine, totals 15 residues. The sequence is cut down to CDR3 DNA, 45 bases in frame from base 1. CDR1 and CDR2 were assigned from the germline V gene as SGHRS and YFSETQ. This clonotype was observed a few times. Its antigen remains unidentified. No clone much larger than this one lies a single base away; base qualities are absent. Library construction relied on UMI-ligation and nested PCR. An equimolar mix of two oligonucleotides covering both TRBC1 and TRBC2 was used as the beta constant-region primer. Four rounds of PCR, combining the SP2 primer with nested alpha and beta constant-region primers, were used to amplify the ligated cDNA. T4 RNA ligase 1 ligated a single-stranded oligonucleotide carrying the SP2 primer and a 12-nucleotide UMI to the cDNA 3' end. Incubation of the ligation reaction was carried out at 16 degrees C for about 19-24 hours. PCR2 was typically run as a SYBR Green qPCR and stopped at a predetermined threshold to prevent over-amplification. All purifications after the first were performed with Agencourt AMPure XP magnetic beads. Library amounts were measured by Qubit and library quality was assessed on a TapeStation, where the main peak was expected at around 650 bp. Pooled libraries were sequenced on an Illumina MiSeq using v2 2x251 paired-end kits, and typically roughly 0.85-2.3 million reads were obtained per sample. Each sample library was pooled at around 4.1 nM, and roughly 4.5-7.5% PhiX was included to improve cluster recognition. Concerning the study's data processing: V and J genes were assigned to Demultiplexor-processed FASTQ reads by Decombinator through tag matching, with a single base-pair mismatch being allowed. Collapsinator used UMIs to correct both sequencing errors and frequency errors arising from PCR heterogeneity. TCRs were translated and CDR3s were extracted from the conserved cysteine to the FGXG phenylalanine by CDR3Translator, with non-productive sequences being flagged. Gini, Shannon entropy and inverse Simpson indices were calculated on repertoires that had been subsampled to equal numbers of UMI-defined TCRs. Within the linear range, a power law was fitted by maximum likelihood to the distributions of clonotype abundance. On one naive CD8 sample, the pipeline and MIGEC gave similar UMI counts, unique TCR numbers and clonal distributions. In one analysis, naive TCRs that were also found in any memory subset of the same donor were excluded from the naive repertoire. A set of roughly 6,600 CMV-associated CDR3 sequences, compiled from VDJdb and a published dataset, was used to search the repertoires. TCRdb ran its own pipeline on the public reads, namely fastp trimming at Q25 and MiXCR clone calling, and kept in-frame beta chains. For every CDR3 protein sequence, its rows merge into one entry that carries the most common genes and DNA. Here the V and J calls rest on TCRdb's processing, not on the authors' analysis. The table for this sample lists under 150,000 distinct CDR3 sequences; approximately 21% of them were counted only once. The ten largest clones take up around 0.63% of the sample.

The origin of this receptor is a human donor in good health. Sequencing used naive CD8+ T cells from blood. This specimen's cell subset or site label, per the study, means: naive T cells, CD45RA high CD27+. The chain is made from TRBV5-1 and TRBJ2-4, with the D gene not confidently named. CDR3 sequence: CASSPAALAKNIQYF. The sequenced DNA is TGCGCCAGCAGCCCTGCGGCCCTAGCCAAAAACATTCAGTACTTC.